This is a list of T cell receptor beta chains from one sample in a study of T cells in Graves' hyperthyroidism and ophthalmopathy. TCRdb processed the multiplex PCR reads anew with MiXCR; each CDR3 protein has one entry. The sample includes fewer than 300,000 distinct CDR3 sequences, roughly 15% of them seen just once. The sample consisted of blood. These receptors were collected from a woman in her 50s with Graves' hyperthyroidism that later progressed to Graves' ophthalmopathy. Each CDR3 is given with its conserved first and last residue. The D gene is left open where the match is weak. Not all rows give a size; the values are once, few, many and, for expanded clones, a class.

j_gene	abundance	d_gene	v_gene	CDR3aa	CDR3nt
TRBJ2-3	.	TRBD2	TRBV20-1	CSVGGGSGSGTDTQYF	TGCAGTGTTGGGGGAGGTAGCGGGAGTGGCACAGATACGCAGTATTTT
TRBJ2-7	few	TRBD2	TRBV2	CASSAVTSGYEQYF	TGTGCCAGCAGTGCCGTAACTAGCGGTTACGAGCAGTACTTC
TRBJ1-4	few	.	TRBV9	CASSVGAATNEKLFF	TGTGCCAGCAGCGTAGGCGCAGCAACTAATGAAAAACTGTTTTTT
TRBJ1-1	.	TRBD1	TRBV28	CASSSTGGLIEAFF	TGTGCCAGCAGTTCGACAGGGGGCCTTATAGAAGCTTTCTTT
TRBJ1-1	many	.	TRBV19	CASTLRQAENTEAFF	TGTGCCAGTACTCTCCGTCAGGCGGAGAACACTGAAGCTTTCTTT
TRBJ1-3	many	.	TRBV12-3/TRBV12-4	CASSLGALSGNTIYF	TGTGCCAGCAGTTTAGGGGCTCTCTCTGGAAACACCATATATTTT
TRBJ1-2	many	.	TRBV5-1	CASSVSQGPGGYTF	TGCGCCAGCAGCGTATCGCAGGGGCCCGGCGGCTACACCTTC
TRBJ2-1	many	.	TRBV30	CAWRGKELANEQFF	TGTGCCTGGAGGGGTAAAGAACTAGCAAATGAGCAGTTCTTC
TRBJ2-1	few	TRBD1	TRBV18	CASPLTGDRYNEQFF	TGTGCCAGCCCACTGACAGGGGATAGGTACAATGAGCAGTTCTTC
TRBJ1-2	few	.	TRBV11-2	CASSLLGHGVSNYGYTF	TGTGCCAGCAGCTTATTAGGCCACGGGGTGTCGAATTATGGCTACACCTTC